This T cell receptor beta chain derives from a study of Ad26.COV2.S vaccination and SARS-CoV-2 variants. Trimming took off 5 bases at V and 2 bases at J, with 9 bases between the two ends. Per the germline V gene, CDR1 is KGHDR and CDR2 is SFDVKD. The CDR3 length is 15 residues. Method: immunoSEQ multiplex PCR; TCRdb's copy keeps in-frame clones and lacks some. Of some 450,000 clones in the sample, about nine tenths were seen once. The treatment: some 19 received Ad26.COV2.S at low or high dose, single or two shots; a few received placebo; per-sample allocation not given. It was on day 63 after the first vaccine or placebo injection that samples were taken.

The sequenced sample was peripheral blood, obtained in a trial of Ad26.COV2.S vaccine versus placebo. The V gene is TRBV24-1, the J gene TRBJ2-6; possibly TRBD1 or TRBD2 for D (5 bases each). This clonotype originated in a person aged 18-60 years who received the Ad26.COV2.S COVID-19 vaccine or a placebo. CDR3 DNA sequence: TGTGCCACCAGTGTTGGGGGTACTGGGGCCAACGTCCTGACTTTC. Translated, it gives CATSVGGTGANVLTF.